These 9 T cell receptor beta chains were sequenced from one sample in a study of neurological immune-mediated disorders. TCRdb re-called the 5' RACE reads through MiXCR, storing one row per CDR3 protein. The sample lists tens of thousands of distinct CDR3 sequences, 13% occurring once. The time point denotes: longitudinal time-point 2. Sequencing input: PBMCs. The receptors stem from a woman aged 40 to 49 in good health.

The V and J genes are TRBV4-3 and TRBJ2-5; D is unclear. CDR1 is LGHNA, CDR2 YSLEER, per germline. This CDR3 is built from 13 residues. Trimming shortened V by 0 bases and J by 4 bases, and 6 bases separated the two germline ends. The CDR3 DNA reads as TGCGCCAGCAGCCAAGATAGAGGAGAGACCCAGTACTTC. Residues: CASSQDRGETQYF.

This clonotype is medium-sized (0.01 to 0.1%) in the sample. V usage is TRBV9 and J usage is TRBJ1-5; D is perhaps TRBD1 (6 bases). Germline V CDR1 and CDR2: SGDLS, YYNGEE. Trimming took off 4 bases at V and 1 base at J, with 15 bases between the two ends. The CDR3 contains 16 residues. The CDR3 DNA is TGTGCCAGCAGCTCCGGGGGCCCGGGAAGCAATCAGCCCCAGCATTTT. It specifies CASSSGGPGSNQPQHF.

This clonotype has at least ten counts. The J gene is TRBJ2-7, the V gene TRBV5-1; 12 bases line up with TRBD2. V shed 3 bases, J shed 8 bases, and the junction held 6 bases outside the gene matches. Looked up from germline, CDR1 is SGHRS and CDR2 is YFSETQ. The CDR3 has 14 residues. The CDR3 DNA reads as TGCGCCAGCAGCTCGACTAGCGGGAGTAGGCAGCAGTACTTC. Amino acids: CASSSTSGSRQQYF.

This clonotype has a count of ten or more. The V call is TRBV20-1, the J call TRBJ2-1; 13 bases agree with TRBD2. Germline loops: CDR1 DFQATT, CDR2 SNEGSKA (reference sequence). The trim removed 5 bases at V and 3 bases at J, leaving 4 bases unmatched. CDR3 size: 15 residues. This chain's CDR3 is CSAQGLAGNYNEQFF. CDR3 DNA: TGCAGTGCTCAGGGACTAGCGGGGAACTACAATGAGCAGTTCTTC.

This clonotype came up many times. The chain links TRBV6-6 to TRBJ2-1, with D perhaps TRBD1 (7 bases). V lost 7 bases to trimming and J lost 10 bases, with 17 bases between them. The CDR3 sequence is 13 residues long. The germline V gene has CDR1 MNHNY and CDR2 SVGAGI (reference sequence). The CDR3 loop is CASNPQGGTEQFF. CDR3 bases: TGTGCCAGCAACCCTCAGGGGGGAACGGAGCAGTTCTTC.

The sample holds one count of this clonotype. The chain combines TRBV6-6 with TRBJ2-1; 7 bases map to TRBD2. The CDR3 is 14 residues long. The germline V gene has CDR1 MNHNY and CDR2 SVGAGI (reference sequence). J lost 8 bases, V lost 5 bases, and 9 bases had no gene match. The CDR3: CASSGTNGSHEQFF. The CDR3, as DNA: TGTGCCAGCAGTGGGACTAACGGGAGTCATGAGCAGTTCTTC.

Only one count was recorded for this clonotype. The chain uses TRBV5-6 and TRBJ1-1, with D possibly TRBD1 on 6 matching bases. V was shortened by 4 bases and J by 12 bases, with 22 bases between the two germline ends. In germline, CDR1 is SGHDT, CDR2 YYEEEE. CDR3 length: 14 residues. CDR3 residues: CASSLATHRDGTFF. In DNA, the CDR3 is TGTGCCAGCAGCCTGGCCACTCACAGGGATGGGACTTTCTTT.

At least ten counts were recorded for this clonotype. The CDR3 protein is CASSYSLSGVGGRDIQYF. As DNA, the CDR3 is TGTGCCAGCAGTTACTCGTTATCGGGAGTGGGAGGACGTGACATTCAGTACTTC. The rearrangement uses TRBV6-5 and TRBJ2-4; tentatively, D is TRBD2 (6 bases). Germline V lookup: CDR1 MNHEY, CDR2 SVGAGI. CDR3 length equals 18 residues. Trimming cost V 0 bases and J 8 bases, with 23 bases left between them.

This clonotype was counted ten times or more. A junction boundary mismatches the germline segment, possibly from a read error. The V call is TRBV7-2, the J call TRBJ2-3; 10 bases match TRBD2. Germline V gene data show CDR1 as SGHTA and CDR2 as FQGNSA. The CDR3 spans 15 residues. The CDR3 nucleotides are TGTGCCAGCAGCTCGGGGCAACAGGGGATAGCGGGGGGAAATTTT. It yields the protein CASSSGQQGIAGGNF.